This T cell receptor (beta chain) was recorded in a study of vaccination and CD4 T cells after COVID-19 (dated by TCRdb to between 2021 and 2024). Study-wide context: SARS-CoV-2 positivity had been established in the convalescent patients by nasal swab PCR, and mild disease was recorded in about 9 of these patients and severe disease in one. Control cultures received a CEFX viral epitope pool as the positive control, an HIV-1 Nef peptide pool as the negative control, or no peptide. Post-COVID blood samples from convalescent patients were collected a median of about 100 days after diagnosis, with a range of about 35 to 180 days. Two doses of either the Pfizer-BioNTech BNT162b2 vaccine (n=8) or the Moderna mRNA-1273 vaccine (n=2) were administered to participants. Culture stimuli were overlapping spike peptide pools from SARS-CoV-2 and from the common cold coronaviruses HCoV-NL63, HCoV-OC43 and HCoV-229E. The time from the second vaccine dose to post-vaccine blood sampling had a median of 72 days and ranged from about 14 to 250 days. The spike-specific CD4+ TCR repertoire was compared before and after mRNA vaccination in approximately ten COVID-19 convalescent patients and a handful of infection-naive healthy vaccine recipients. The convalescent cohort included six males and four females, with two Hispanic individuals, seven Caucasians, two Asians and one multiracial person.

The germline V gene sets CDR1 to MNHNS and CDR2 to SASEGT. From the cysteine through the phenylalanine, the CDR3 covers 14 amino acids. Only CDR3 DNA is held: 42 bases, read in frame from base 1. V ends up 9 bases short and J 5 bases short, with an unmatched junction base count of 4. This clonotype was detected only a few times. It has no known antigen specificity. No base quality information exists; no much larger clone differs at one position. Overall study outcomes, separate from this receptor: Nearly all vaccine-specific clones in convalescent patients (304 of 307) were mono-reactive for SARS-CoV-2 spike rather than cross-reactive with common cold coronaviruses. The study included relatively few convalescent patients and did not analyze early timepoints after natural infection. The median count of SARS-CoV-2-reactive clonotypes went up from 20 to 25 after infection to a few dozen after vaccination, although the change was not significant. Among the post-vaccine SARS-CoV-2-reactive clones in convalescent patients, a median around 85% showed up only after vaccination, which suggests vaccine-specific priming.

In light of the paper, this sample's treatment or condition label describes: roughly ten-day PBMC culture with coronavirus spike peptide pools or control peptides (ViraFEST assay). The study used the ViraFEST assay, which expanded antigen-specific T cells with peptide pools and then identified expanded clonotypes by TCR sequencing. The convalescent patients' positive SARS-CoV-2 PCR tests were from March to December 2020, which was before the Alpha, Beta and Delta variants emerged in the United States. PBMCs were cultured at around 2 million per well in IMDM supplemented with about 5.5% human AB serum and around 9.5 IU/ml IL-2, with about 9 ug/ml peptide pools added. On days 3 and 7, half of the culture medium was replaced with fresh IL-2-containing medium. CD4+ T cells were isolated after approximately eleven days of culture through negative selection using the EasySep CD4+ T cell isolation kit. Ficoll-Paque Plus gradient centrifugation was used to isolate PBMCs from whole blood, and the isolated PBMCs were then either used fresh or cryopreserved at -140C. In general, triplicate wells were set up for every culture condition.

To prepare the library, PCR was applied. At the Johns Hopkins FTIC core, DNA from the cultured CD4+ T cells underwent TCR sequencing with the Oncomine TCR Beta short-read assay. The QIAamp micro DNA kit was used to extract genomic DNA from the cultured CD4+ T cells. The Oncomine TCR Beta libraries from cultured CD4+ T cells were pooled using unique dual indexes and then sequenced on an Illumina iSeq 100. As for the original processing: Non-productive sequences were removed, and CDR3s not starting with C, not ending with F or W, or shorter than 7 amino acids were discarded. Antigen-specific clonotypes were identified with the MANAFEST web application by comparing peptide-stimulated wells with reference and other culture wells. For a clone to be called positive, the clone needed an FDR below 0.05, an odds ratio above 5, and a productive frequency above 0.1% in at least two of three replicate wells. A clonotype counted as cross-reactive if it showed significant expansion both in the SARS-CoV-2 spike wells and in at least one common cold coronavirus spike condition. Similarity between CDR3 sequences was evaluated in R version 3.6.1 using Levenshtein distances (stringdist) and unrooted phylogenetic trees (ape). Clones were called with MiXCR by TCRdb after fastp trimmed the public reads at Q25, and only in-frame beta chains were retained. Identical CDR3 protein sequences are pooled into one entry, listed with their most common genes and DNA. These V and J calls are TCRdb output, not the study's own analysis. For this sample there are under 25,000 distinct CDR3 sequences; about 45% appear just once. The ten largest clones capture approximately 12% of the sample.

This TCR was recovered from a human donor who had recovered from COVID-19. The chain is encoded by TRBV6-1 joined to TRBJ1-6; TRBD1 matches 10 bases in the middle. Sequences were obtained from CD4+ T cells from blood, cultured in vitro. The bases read TGTGCCAGTCGACAGGGGGCAAATAATTCACCCCTCCACTTT. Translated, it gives CASRQGANNSPLHF.